The rows below give T cell receptor beta chains drawn from one sample of a study of low-dose radiotherapy and immunotherapy resistance in tumors. TCRdb itself ran the reads through MiXCR, one entry per CDR3 protein. Of some 52,000 distinct CDR3 sequences listed, around a third were seen once; the top ten hold under 8.5%. Specimen: PBMCs, collected after low-dose radiotherapy plus immunotherapy. The receptors originated from a male donor with rectosigmoid adenocarcinoma. CDR3s include the opening cysteine and the closing phenylalanine or tryptophan. The order of the fields is J gene, V gene, clone size, D gene, CDR3 DNA, CDR3 protein. D genes are given only for firm matches. Rows may omit the clone size; those that give it use once, few, many or a size class.

J: TRBJ1-1
V: TRBV2
size: -
D: -
DNA: TGTGCCAGCAGTGATGGACGTCGGGCTTTCTTT
CDR3: CASSDGRRAFF

J: TRBJ1-6
V: TRBV5-1
size: -
D: TRBD1
DNA: TGCGCCAGCAGCCCGGGACAGCCGCCTAATTCACCCCTCCACTTT
CDR3: CASSPGQPPNSPLHF

J: TRBJ2-1
V: TRBV28
size: many
D: TRBD2
DNA: TGTGCCAGCAGTCTAGCGGGAGATTACAATGAGCAGTTCTTC
CDR3: CASSLAGDYNEQFF

J: TRBJ2-3
V: TRBV6-2/TRBV6-3
size: many
D: TRBD2
DNA: TGTGCCAGCAGTCTAGCGGTGCGGGCAGATACGCAGTATTTT
CDR3: CASSLAVRADTQYF

J: TRBJ1-5
V: TRBV20-1
size: -
D: TRBD1
DNA: TGCAGTGCGGGACAGGAGATAAATCAGCCCCAGCATTTT
CDR3: CSAGQEINQPQHF

J: TRBJ1-1
V: TRBV10-2
size: -
D: -
DNA: TGCGCCAGCAGTGAGTTTGGGGTTAACACTGAAGCTTTCTTT
CDR3: CASSEFGVNTEAFF

J: TRBJ2-7
V: TRBV20-1
size: many
D: TRBD2
DNA: TGCAGTGCTAGAGGTCCTGAACTAGCGGGGTCGGAGTACTTC
CDR3: CSARGPELAGSEYF

J: TRBJ1-2
V: TRBV5-1
size: once
D: -
DNA: TGCGCCAGCAGCTCAGAGGCGGGGTTGGGCGGCTACACCTTC
CDR3: CASSSEAGLGGYTF

J: TRBJ2-1
V: TRBV6-2/TRBV6-3
size: many
D: -
DNA: TGTGCCAGCAGTACCCGACAGAGCTCCTACAATGAGCAGTTCTTC
CDR3: CASSTRQSSYNEQFF

J: TRBJ1-5
V: TRBV5-3
size: -
D: -
DNA: TGTGCCAGCAGCGCCATAGTCGGGGGATCCCAGCATTTT
CDR3: CASSAIVGGSQHF

J: TRBJ2-1
V: TRBV5-1
size: -
D: -
DNA: TGCGCCAGCAGCCCCGCGACCACGGGGGGCAGGAATGAGCAGTTCTTC
CDR3: CASSPATTGGRNEQFF

J: TRBJ1-2
V: TRBV2
size: many
D: -
DNA: TGTGCCAGCAGGGGGACGGGGATAAACTATGGCTACACCTTC
CDR3: CASRGTGINYGYTF

J: TRBJ2-5
V: TRBV2
size: -
D: TRBD1
DNA: TGTGCCAGCAGTGAAAATTCGGGACAGCAAGAGACCCAGTACTTC
CDR3: CASSENSGQQETQYF

J: TRBJ2-2
V: TRBV11-2
size: -
D: -
DNA: -
CDR3: CASSPPFTNTGELFFF

J: TRBJ1-1
V: TRBV6-2/TRBV6-3
size: medium-sized
D: -
DNA: TGTGCCAGCAGTGAGAGGACGGATTACACTGAAGCTTTCTTT
CDR3: CASSERTDYTEAFF

J: TRBJ2-1
V: TRBV5-1
size: -
D: -
DNA: TGCGCCAGCAGCTTGGTTCCCCTGGAATCCTACAATGAGCAGTTCTTC
CDR3: CASSLVPLESYNEQFF

J: TRBJ2-1
V: TRBV7-8
size: many
D: -
DNA: TGTGCCAGCAGCTTAGCAAGTTTGAGTCGGGGGAATGAGCAGTTCTTC
CDR3: CASSLASLSRGNEQFF

J: TRBJ1-1
V: TRBV20-1
size: -
D: TRBD1
DNA: TGCAGTGCTAGGCCAGGGGGCGTATCTGAAGCTTTCTTT
CDR3: CSARPGGVSEAFF

J: TRBJ2-4
V: TRBV19
size: many
D: -
DNA: TGTGCCAGTATAGGTTCCAAAAACATTCAGTACTTC
CDR3: CASIGSKNIQYF

J: TRBJ2-1
V: TRBV28
size: medium-sized
D: TRBD2
DNA: TGTGCCAGCAGTCCCACTAGCGCCGGCTCCTACAATGAGCAGTTCTTC
CDR3: CASSPTSAGSYNEQFF

J: TRBJ2-2
V: TRBV6-5
size: -
D: TRBD1
DNA: TGTGCCAGCAGAAAACCCGGGACAGGGAACACCGGGGAGCTGTTTTTT
CDR3: CASRKPGTGNTGELFF

J: TRBJ2-7
V: TRBV12-3/TRBV12-4
size: -
D: -
DNA: TGTGCCAGCAGTTTAGGCGGGCTAGGGGAGCAGTACTTC
CDR3: CASSLGGLGEQYF

J: TRBJ2-6
V: TRBV28
size: many
D: TRBD1
DNA: TGTGCCAGCAGGTCGACAGGGGGTGGCTCTGGGGCCAACGTCCTGACTTTC
CDR3: CASRSTGGGSGANVLTF

J: TRBJ1-2
V: TRBV28
size: -
D: -
DNA: TGTGCCAGCAGGACCTCCTATGGCTACACCTTC
CDR3: CASRTSYGYTF

J: TRBJ2-5
V: TRBV7-2
size: many
D: TRBD2
DNA: TGTGCCAGCAGCTTCCTTAGTGAGGGACTAGTAGATCAAGAGACCCAGTACTTC
CDR3: CASSFLSEGLVDQETQYF

J: TRBJ2-3
V: TRBV23-1
size: -
D: -
DNA: TGCGCCAGCAGTCCAAGACAGGGGAGGGGCACAGATACGCAGTATTTT
CDR3: CASSPRQGRGTDTQYF

J: TRBJ2-5
V: TRBV19
size: many
D: TRBD2
DNA: TGTGCCAGTAGTATCCGGGGCGGGGGTACCCAAGAGACCCAGTACTTC
CDR3: CASSIRGGGTQETQYF

J: TRBJ1-1
V: TRBV29-1
size: many
D: -
DNA: TGCAGCGTTGATTCAGGGATGAACACTGAAGCTTTCTTT
CDR3: CSVDSGMNTEAFF

J: TRBJ1-2
V: TRBV28
size: many
D: TRBD1
DNA: TGTGCCAGCAGTCTGGGGGGGGTGGGACAGGGGGACTATGGCTACACCTTC
CDR3: CASSLGGVGQGDYGYTF

J: TRBJ2-1
V: TRBV7-2
size: many
D: -
DNA: TGTGCCAGCAGCTTAGCGGGTCCAAGACGGCAGTTCTTC
CDR3: CASSLAGPRRQFF

J: TRBJ1-2
V: TRBV4-3
size: many
D: TRBD1
DNA: TGCGCCAGCAGCGCTCAAACCCACAGGGGCCCTGGCTACACCTTC
CDR3: CASSAQTHRGPGYTF

J: TRBJ1-2
V: TRBV9
size: -
D: -
DNA: TGTGCCAGCAGCGTAGAGGGAAGTGCTAACTATGGCTACACCTTC
CDR3: CASSVEGSANYGYTF

J: TRBJ2-3
V: TRBV27
size: many
D: -
DNA: TGTGCCAGCAGTTTCCTGGAACCTAAATCCTCTACGCAGTATTTT
CDR3: CASSFLEPKSSTQYF

J: TRBJ2-7
V: TRBV9
size: -
D: -
DNA: TGTGCCAGCAGCGTAGCAGGGGATGGCACCTACGAGCAGTACTTC
CDR3: CASSVAGDGTYEQYF

J: TRBJ2-3
V: TRBV4-3
size: many
D: -
DNA: TGCGCCAGCAGCCAAGACTGGGCAGGTAGAACAGATACGCAGTATTTT
CDR3: CASSQDWAGRTDTQYF

J: TRBJ2-3
V: TRBV5-1
size: many
D: -
DNA: TGCGCCAGCAGTGGCAGGGGATTAACAGATACGCAGTATTTT
CDR3: CASSGRGLTDTQYF

J: TRBJ2-3
V: TRBV29-1
size: many
D: TRBD2
DNA: TGCAGCGTTCCCTTAGTGATAGCGGGAGGCACAGATACGCAGTATTTT
CDR3: CSVPLVIAGGTDTQYF

J: TRBJ2-2
V: TRBV10-3
size: many
D: -
DNA: TGTGCCATCAGTGGGCGGGGCAACACCGGGGAGCTGTTTTTT
CDR3: CAISGRGNTGELFF

J: TRBJ1-5
V: TRBV18
size: many
D: -
DNA: TGTGCCAGCTCAGCCCCAGGGACTAGAAGCAATCAGCCCCAGCATTTT
CDR3: CASSAPGTRSNQPQHF

J: TRBJ2-7
V: TRBV5-1
size: many
D: -
DNA: TGTGCCAGCAGCTTAGGGTTCTACGAGCAGTACTTC
CDR3: CASSLGFYEQYF

J: TRBJ1-2
V: TRBV28
size: -
D: -
DNA: TGTGCCAGCACCCCAGGGGACTATGGCTACACCTTC
CDR3: CASTPGDYGYTF

J: TRBJ2-2
V: TRBV10-3
size: -
D: -
DNA: TGTGCCATCATGCAAGAAGGCGGGGAGCTGTTTTTT
CDR3: CAIMQEGGELFF

J: TRBJ2-5
V: TRBV3-1
size: many
D: TRBD2
DNA: TGTGCCAGCAGGACTAGCGGGCAAGAGACCCAGTACTTC
CDR3: CASRTSGQETQYF

J: TRBJ2-3
V: TRBV29-1
size: -
D: -
DNA: TGCAGCGTCGGGGATACTAGCACAGATACGCAGTATTTT
CDR3: CSVGDTSTDTQYF

J: TRBJ1-2
V: TRBV5-6
size: many
D: TRBD1
DNA: TGTGCCAGCAGCTTGACGACAGGGGCAACTAACTATGGCTACACCTTC
CDR3: CASSLTTGATNYGYTF

J: TRBJ1-2
V: TRBV6-1
size: -
D: -
DNA: TGTGCCAGCAGTGAAGGACGGGGCTATGGCTACACCTTC
CDR3: CASSEGRGYGYTF

J: TRBJ2-1
V: TRBV9
size: many
D: TRBD2
DNA: TGTGCCAGCAGCGCCGGACTAGCGGGCTACAATGAGCAGTTCTTC
CDR3: CASSAGLAGYNEQFF

J: TRBJ1-2
V: TRBV5-1
size: many
D: TRBD1
DNA: TGCGCCAGCAGCCCCCTGGGGACAGAGGATGGCTATGGCTACACCTTC
CDR3: CASSPLGTEDGYGYTF

J: TRBJ2-1
V: TRBV5-5
size: once
D: TRBD2
DNA: TGTGCCAGCAGCCCTCCGGCGGGCAGCGGGGGGTCTGGCTATGAGCAGTTCTTC
CDR3: CASSPPAGSGGSGYEQFF

J: TRBJ1-2
V: TRBV4-2
size: -
D: -
DNA: TGTGCCAGCAGCCAAGTAGGACAGTCCTATGGCTACACCTTC
CDR3: CASSQVGQSYGYTF

J: TRBJ2-7
V: TRBV5-1
size: once
D: TRBD2
DNA: TGCGCCAGCAGCATTAGCGGGAGTTCCTACGAGCAGTACTTC
CDR3: CASSISGSSYEQYF

J: TRBJ1-5
V: TRBV6-2/TRBV6-3
size: many
D: -
DNA: TGTGCCAGCAGTTACAGGAGGAGAGTGAACCTTGGAGTTGGCAATCAGCCCCAGCATTTT
CDR3: CASSYRRRVNLGVGNQPQHF

J: TRBJ2-7
V: TRBV28
size: -
D: TRBD2
DNA: TGTGCCAGCAGTCCGACTAGCGGGGGGGCGTACGAGCAGTACTTC
CDR3: CASSPTSGGAYEQYF

J: TRBJ2-2
V: TRBV10-3
size: -
D: -
DNA: TGTGCCATCTTACAACAGACGAACACCGGGGAGCTGTTTTTT
CDR3: CAILQQTNTGELFF

J: TRBJ2-3
V: TRBV4-3
size: -
D: -
DNA: TGCGCCAGCAGCCCCGGTCCTCAAACGGGTCGGAGCACAGATACGCAGTATTTT
CDR3: CASSPGPQTGRSTDTQYF

J: TRBJ2-2
V: TRBV4-2
size: -
D: TRBD1
DNA: TGTGCCAGCAGCCCAAACCTTCCGGGACAGTGGGCCGGGGAGCTGTTTTTT
CDR3: CASSPNLPGQWAGELFF

J: TRBJ2-7
V: TRBV14
size: -
D: -
DNA: TGTGCCAGCAGCTTGGACAGTGTTACCTACGAGCAGTACTTC
CDR3: CASSLDSVTYEQYF